The source of this TCR beta chain is a study of cytomegalovirus exposure and HLA in healthy donors. The PCR had 60 Vbeta and 13 Jbeta primers. TCRdb's copy holds only in-frame clones and misses some; the assay was immunoSEQ multiplex PCR. The sample lists some 140,000 clones; 65% to 80% were seen once. Points on this clone: Its antigen is not identified.

Findings and caveats of the study: Confirmation in vitro established that a few CMV-associated chains were specific for CMV antigens. Sequence variants that were highly shared formed a cluster that was likely a sequencing artifact. In a later analysis, most CMV-associated TCR beta chains appeared HLA-restricted.

This receptor was taken from a woman aged 40 to 49 in good health and CMV-seronegative. The sequencing sample was made of PBMCs.

For the CDR3, the DNA is TGTGCCAGCTCACCACGGGGGGGCCCCTCGAACACTGAAGCTTTCTTT. It codes for CASSPRGGPSNTEAFF. The chain links TRBV18 to TRBJ1-1; possibly TRBD1 for D (6 bases). V was shortened by 1 base and J by 1 base, with 13 bases between the two germline ends. CDR3 size: 16 residues. The germline V gene encodes CDR1 KGHSH and CDR2 LQKENI.